Shown below are 8 T cell receptor beta chains from a single sample sequenced in a study of human T cells and chemical hapten exposure (dated by TCRdb to the early 2020s). The time point label, as the study defines it: patch test 1, 2 weeks after DPC sensitization. This sample's treatment or condition label indicates: therapeutic diphenylcyclopropenone sensitization with weekly scalp DPC. Total RNA was extracted from unfractionated whole blood collected in Tempus Blood RNA tubes. Preparation of the library involved RACE. The sequencer was a NextSeq 500. In TCRdb, the public reads were trimmed at Q25 with fastp and aligned with MiXCR, with productive beta chains retained. Rows with a matching CDR3 protein are joined into one entry that keeps the most common DNA and genes. The sample data list about 52,000 distinct CDR3 sequences, and more than 9.5% of these were observed just once. 1.5% to 2% of the sample lies in the top ten.

The material sequenced was whole blood, taken in connection with sensitization to the hapten diphenylcyclopropenone (DPC). The origin of the receptors is a woman aged 40 to 49 with alopecia areata. Some clones in this sample may be carry-over from other donors' samples.

This clonotype has at least ten counts. The CDR3: CSATGTESEKLFF. The DNA of the CDR3 is TGCAGTGCAACAGGGACTGAAAGTGAAAAACTGTTTTTT. The V call is TRBV20-1, the J call TRBJ1-4; D may be TRBD1 (6 bases). The CDR3 length is 13 residues. Germline loops: CDR1 DFQATT, CDR2 SNEGSKA (reference sequence). Trimming cost V 6 bases and J 7 bases, with 15 bases left between them.

This clonotype showed up just a few times. The chain is built from TRBV6-5 and TRBJ1-1; the D gene is possibly TRBD1 (6 bases). The germline V gene has CDR1 MNHEY and CDR2 SVGAGI. This CDR3 is 14 amino acids long. Trimming took 4 bases from V and 1 from J, leaving 10 bases between them. CDR3 nucleotides: TGTGCCAGCAGTTCCTTGACAGGGAACACTGAAGCTTTCTTT. This codes for CASSSLTGNTEAFF.

A few counts support this clonotype. The chain links TRBV6-1 to TRBJ2-1; D is unclear. Germline V gene lookup returns CDR1 MNHNS and CDR2 SASEGT. The CDR3 has 16 amino acids. V was pared by 1 base and J by 6 bases, with 16 bases between. CDR3 sequence: CASSEGGFRPFNEQFF. CDR3 sequence (DNA): TGTGCCAGCAGTGAAGGGGGTTTCAGGCCCTTCAATGAGCAGTTCTTC.

This clonotype was recorded a few times. The rearrangement uses TRBV29-1 and TRBJ1-1; D remains unclear. CDR1 is SQVTM, CDR2 ANQGSEA, per germline. The V end was cut by 1 base, the J end by 5 bases, with 8 bases between. This CDR3 comprises 12 residues. CDR3 in DNA: TGCAGCGTTGAAGGTCCAGAGACTGAAGCTTTCTTT. Amino acids: CSVEGPETEAFF. Using reference TRBV29-1 and TRBJ1-1 for the parts outside the CDR3, the full variable domain is SAVISQKPSRDICQRGTSLTIQCQVDSQVTMMFWYRQQPGQSLTLIATANQGSEATYESGFVIDKFPISRPNLTFSTLTVSNMSPEDSSIYLCSVEGPETEAFFGQGTRLTVV.

This clonotype was recorded a few times. The CDR3 spells CSVASTDYEQYF. The CDR3 nucleotides read TGCAGCGTGGCTAGCACCGACTACGAGCAGTACTTC. This rearrangement joins TRBV29-1 to TRBJ2-7; D possibly corresponds to TRBD2 (5 bases). Germline V gives CDR1 SQVTM, CDR2 ANQGSEA. The CDR3 has 12 amino acids. Trimming removed 6 bases from V and 3 bases from J, with 12 bases in between.

This clonotype occurred many times. The V and J genes are TRBV11-1 and TRBJ2-5; no firm D call. Trimming removed 5 bases at V and 2 bases at J, with 15 bases between. The CDR3 covers 15 residues. The germline V gene encodes CDR1 SGHAT and CDR2 FQDESV (reference sequence). The CDR3 reads CASSPHILPQETQYF. CDR3 coding DNA: TGTGCCAGCAGCCCTCACATCCTCCCGCAAGAGACCCAGTACTTC.

The table lists this clonotype with a few counts. The rearrangement links TRBV7-9 to TRBJ1-5, with no clear D. The V gene lost 5 bases and the J gene lost 0 bases, with 14 bases spanning the gap. In germline, CDR1 is SEHNR, CDR2 FQNEAQ (reference sequence). CDR3 length: 16 residues. In DNA form, the CDR3 reads TGTGCCAGCAGCCCGCTGGAGCCCGATAGCAATCAGCCCCAGCATTTT. The encoded protein is CASSPLEPDSNQPQHF.

The CDR3 loop is CASSIQGGQPQHF. The CDR3 DNA is TGCGCCAGCAGCATACAGGGGGGTCAGCCCCAGCATTTT. V usage is TRBV4-3 and J usage is TRBJ1-5; 8 bases map to TRBD1. The CDR3 consists of 13 residues. The V and J ends lost 5 bases and 6 bases, in that order; junction bases with no gene match: 3. Germline CDR1 LGHNA, CDR2 YSLEER.